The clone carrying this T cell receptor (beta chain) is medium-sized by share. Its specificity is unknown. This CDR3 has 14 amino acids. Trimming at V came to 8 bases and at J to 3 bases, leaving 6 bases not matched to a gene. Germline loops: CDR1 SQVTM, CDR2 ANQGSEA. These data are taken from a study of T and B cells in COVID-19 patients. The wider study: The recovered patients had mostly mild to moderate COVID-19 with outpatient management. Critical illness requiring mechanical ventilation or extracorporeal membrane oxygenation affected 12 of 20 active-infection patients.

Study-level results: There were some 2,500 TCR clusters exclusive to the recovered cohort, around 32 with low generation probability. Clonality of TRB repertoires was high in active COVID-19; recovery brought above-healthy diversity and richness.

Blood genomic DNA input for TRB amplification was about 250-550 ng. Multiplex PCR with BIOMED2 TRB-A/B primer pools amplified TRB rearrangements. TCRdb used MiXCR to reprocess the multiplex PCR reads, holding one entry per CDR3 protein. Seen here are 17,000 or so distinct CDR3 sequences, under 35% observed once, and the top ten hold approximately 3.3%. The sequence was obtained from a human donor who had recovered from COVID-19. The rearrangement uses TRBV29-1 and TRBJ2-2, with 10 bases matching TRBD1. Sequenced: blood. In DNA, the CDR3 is TGCAGCATAGACAGGGGGCGCGACACCGGGGAGCTGTTTTTT. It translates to CSIDRGRDTGELFF.